This TCR beta chain came from a study of regulatory T cells in long-lasting Graves disease. As for the study in general: Antithyroid drug use was under 3 months in newly diagnosed Graves' patients.

This sample's time point: newly diagnosed GD, antithyroid drugs for less than 3 months. Researchers made the TCR library from RNA that was extracted from PBMCs. American Thyroid Association guidelines defined Graves' disease diagnosis. J was trimmed by 10 bases and V by 4 bases; bases with no gene match: 14. The CDR3 has 16 residues. The V gene's germline CDR1 is MGHRA and CDR2 YSYEKL. Investigators prepared the TCR beta libraries by applying iRepertoire HTBI primers and Arm-PCR of CDR3 regions. MiXCR was run by TCRdb on the multiplex PCR reads, yielding one entry per CDR3 protein. The sample gives around 420,000 distinct CDR3 sequences, roughly a sixth of which show up once; 22% is in the top ten. Broader study findings: The TCR repertoire of persistent Graves' patients was less diverse than that of newly diagnosed ones.

This clonotype turned up a few times. Its antigen remains unidentified. This receptor was obtained from a female donor with Graves disease. Sequences were derived from peripheral blood mononuclear cells (PBMCs), sampled at new diagnosis, from a patient treated with antithyroid drugs. V usage is TRBV4-1 and J usage is TRBJ1-1; TRBD1 agrees at 11 bases. This CDR3 is CASSPSPRTGGGGAFF. For the CDR3, the DNA is TGCGCCAGCAGCCCTTCCCCTCGGACAGGGGGCGGAGGAGCTTTCTTT.